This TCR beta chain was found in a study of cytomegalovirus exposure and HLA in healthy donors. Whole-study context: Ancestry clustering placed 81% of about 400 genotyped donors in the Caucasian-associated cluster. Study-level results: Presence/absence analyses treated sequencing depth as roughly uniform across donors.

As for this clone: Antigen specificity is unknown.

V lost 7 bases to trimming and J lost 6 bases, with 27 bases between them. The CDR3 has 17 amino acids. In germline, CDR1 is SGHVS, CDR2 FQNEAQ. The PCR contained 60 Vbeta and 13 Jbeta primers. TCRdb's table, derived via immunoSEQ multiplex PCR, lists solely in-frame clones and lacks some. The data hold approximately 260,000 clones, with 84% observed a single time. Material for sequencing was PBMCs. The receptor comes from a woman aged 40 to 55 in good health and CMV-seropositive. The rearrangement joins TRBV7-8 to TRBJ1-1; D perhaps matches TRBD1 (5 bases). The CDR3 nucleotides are TGTGCCAGCACTATATCTCCCATGGGGCAGGGTCTCGCTGAAGCTTTCTTT. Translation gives CASTISPMGQGLAEAFF.